The subject of this entry is one TCR beta chain. From germline, CDR1 is GTSNPN and CDR2 SVGIG (reference sequence). The CDR3 has 11 amino acids. Trimming cost V 0 bases and J 7 bases, with 7 bases left between them. The data belong to a study of T cells in localized non-small cell lung cancer. The data were produced by immunoSEQ multiplex PCR, yet TCRdb's version contains in-frame clones alone and is incomplete. The sample shows a few thousand clones, 28% of them seen only once. This clonotype was obtained from a female donor older than 55 with stage I lung adenocarcinoma. Sequences were derived from lung tumor tissue, sampled before any cancer treatment. The V and J genes are TRBV30 and TRBJ2-7; the D call may be TRBD1 or TRBD2 (5 bases each). The CDR3 DNA follows: TGTGCCTGGAGTGTTTGGGGGGAGCAGTACTTC. Encoded protein: CAWSVWGEQYF. The full variable domain, in which reference TRBV30 and TRBJ2-7 provide the parts outside the CDR3, is SQTIHQWPATLVQPVGSPLSLECTVEGTSNPNLYWYRQAAGRGLQLLFYSVGIGQISSEVPQNLSASRPQDRQFILSSKKLLLSDSGFYLCAWSVWGEQYFGPGTRLTVT.